This TCR beta chain was identified in a study of tumor-infiltrating lymphocytes in primary liver carcinoma. Extraction of RNA together with DNA used about 17-30 mg of unsorted bulk tissue. This clonotype was picked up many times. Its matching antigen is unknown. The junction and the germline gene differ at one end; a read error may be behind it. Reverse transcription of roughly 470 ng total RNA with a constant-region primer produced TCR beta cDNA. Three rounds of nested multiplex PCR with slightly modified ARM-PCR produced TCR beta libraries. A C-beta reverse primer and TRBV1-TRBV30 forward primers served in each of the first two PCR rounds, at 9 to 11 cycles apiece. One entry per CDR3 protein results from TCRdb running MiXCR on the multiplex PCR reads. The table includes about 43,000 distinct CDR3 sequences, about 73% detected once. The CDR3 contains 13 residues. Germline loops: CDR1 SQVTM, CDR2 ANQGSEA.

General study results and limits: It was in tumors, not blood, that the top-250-clone fraction was significantly higher (p = 0.039).

The chain recombines TRBV29-1 with TRBJ2-1; D remains unclear. Sequenced input: liver tumor tissue from sampling region 2. The subset here: tumor region T2, inferior pole. The receptor's source is a man aged 40-49 years with primary liver carcinoma and hepatitis B virus infection. CDR3 sequence (DNA): TGCGGCGTTTCTAAGGTGGGATACAATGAGCAGTTCTTC. Amino acid sequence: CGVSKVGYNEQFF.